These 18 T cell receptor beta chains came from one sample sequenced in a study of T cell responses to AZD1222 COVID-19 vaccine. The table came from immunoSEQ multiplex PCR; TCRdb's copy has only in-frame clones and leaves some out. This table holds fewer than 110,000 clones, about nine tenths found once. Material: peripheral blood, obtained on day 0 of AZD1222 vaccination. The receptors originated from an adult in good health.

The CDR3 is CSVRTDYLDTQYF. CDR3 in DNA: TGCAGCGTGAGGACAGACTACCTGGATACGCAGTATTTT. The chain has TRBV29-1 and TRBJ2-3; tentative D call: TRBD1 (6 bases). CDR1 and CDR2 from the germline V gene are SQVTM and ANQGSEA. V dropped 6 bases and J dropped 6 bases, with 16 bases sitting between them. This CDR3 contains 13 residues.

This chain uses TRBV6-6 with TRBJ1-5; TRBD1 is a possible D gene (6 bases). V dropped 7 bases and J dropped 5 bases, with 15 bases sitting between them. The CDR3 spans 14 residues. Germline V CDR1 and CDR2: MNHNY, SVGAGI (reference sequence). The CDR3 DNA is TGTGCCAGCACCCGAATCCAGGGGTATCAGCCCCAGCATTTT. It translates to CASTRIQGYQPQHF.

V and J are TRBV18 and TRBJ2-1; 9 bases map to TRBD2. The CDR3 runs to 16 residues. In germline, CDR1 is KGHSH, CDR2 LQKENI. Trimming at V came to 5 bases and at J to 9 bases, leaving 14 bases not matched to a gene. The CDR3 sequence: CASSGATSGPGGEQFF. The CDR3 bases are TGTGCCAGCTCAGGTGCAACTAGCGGGCCCGGGGGTGAGCAGTTCTTC.

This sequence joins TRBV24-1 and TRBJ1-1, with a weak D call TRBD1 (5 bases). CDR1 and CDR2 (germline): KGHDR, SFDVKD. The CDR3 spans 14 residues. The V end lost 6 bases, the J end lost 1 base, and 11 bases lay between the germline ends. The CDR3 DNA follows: TGTGCCACCAGTCCGGGACGGCAGAACACTGAAGCTTTCTTT. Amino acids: CATSPGRQNTEAFF.

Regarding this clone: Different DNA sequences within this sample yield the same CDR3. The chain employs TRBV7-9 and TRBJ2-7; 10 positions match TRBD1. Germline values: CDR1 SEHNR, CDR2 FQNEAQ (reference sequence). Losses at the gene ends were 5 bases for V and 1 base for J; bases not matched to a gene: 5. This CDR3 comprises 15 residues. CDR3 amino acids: CASSPDRGTSYEQYF. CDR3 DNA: TGTGCCAGCAGCCCGGACAGGGGGACGTCCTACGAGCAGTACTTC.

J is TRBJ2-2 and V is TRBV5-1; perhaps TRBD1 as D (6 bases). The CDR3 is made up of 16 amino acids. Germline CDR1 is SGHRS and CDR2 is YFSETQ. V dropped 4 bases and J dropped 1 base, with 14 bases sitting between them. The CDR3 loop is CASSQKKQGNTGELFF. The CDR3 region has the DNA TGCGCCAGCAGCCAAAAAAAACAGGGGAACACCGGGGAGCTGTTTTTT.

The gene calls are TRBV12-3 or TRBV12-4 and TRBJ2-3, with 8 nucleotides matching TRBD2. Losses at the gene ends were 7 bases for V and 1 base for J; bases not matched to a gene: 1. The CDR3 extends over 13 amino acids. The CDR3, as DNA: TGTGCCAGCATGGGACTAGGCACAGATACGCAGTATTTT. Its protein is CASMGLGTDTQYF.

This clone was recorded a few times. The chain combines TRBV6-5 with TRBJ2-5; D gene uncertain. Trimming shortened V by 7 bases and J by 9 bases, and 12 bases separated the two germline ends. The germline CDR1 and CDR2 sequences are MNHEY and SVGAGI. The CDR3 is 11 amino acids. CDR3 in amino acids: CASNLFGPQYF. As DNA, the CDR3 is TGTGCCAGCAACCTATTTGGGCCCCAGTACTTC.

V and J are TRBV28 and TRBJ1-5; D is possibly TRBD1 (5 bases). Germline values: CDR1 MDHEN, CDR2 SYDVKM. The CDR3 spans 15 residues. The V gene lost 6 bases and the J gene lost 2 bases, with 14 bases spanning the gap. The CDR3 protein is CASSGTSTGNQPQHF. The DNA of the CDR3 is TGTGCCAGCAGCGGGACCTCAACCGGCAATCAGCCCCAGCATTTT.

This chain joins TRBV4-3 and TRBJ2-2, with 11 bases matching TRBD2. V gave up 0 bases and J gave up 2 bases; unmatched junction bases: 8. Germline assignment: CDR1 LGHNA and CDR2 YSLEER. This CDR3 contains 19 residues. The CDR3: CASSQDHISGRANTGELFF. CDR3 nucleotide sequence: TGCGCCAGCAGCCAAGATCATATTAGCGGGAGGGCCAACACCGGGGAGCTGTTTTTT.

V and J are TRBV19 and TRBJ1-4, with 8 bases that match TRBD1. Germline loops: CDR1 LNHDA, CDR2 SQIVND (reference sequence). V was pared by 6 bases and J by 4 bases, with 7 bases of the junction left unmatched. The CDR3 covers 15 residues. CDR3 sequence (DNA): TGTGCCAGTAGCGACAGGGGCGATTATAATGAAAAACTGTTTTTT. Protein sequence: CASSDRGDYNEKLFF.

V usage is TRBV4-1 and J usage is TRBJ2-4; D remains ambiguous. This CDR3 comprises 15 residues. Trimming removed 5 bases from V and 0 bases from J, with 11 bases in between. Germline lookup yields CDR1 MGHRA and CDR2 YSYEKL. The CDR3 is CASSEAQRAKNIQYF. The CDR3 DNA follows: TGCGCCAGCAGCGAGGCCCAGCGAGCCAAAAACATTCAGTACTTC.

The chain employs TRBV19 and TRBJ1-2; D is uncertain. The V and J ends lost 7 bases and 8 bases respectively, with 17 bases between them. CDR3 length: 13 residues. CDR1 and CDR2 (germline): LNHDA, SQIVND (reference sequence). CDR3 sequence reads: CASNLSRRHGYTF. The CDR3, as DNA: TGTGCCAGTAACCTGTCCAGGCGCCACGGCTACACCTTC.

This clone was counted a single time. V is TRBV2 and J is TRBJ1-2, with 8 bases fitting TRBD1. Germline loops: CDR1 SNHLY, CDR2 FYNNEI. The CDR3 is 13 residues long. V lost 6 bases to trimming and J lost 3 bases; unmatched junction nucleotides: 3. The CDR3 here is CASRTGVYYGYTF. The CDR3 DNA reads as TGTGCCAGCAGGACAGGGGTATACTATGGCTACACCTTC. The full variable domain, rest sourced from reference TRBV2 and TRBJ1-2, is EPEVTQTPSHQVTQMGQEVILRCVPISNHLYFYWYRQILGQKVEFLVSFYNNEISEKSEIFDDQFSVERPDGSNFTLKIRSTKLEDSAMYFCASRTGVYYGYTFGSGTRLTVV.

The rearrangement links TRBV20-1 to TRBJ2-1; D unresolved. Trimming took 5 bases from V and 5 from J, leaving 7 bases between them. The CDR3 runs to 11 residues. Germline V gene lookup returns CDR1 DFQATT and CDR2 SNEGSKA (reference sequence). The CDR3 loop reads CSASNNNEQFF. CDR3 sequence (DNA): TGCAGTGCTTCTAATAACAATGAGCAGTTCTTC.

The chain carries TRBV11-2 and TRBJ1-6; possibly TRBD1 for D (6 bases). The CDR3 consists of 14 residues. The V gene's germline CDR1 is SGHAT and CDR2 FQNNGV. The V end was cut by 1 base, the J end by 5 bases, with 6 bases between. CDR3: CASSLGTDNSPLHF. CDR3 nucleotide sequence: TGTGCCAGCAGCTTAGGGACAGATAATTCACCCCTCCACTTT.

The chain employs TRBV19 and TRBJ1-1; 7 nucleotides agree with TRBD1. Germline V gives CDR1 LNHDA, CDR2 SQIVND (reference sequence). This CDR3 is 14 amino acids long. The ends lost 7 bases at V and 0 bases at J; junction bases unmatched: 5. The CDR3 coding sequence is TGTGCCAGTAAGAGGGACAGTATGAACACTGAAGCTTTCTTT. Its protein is CASKRDSMNTEAFF.

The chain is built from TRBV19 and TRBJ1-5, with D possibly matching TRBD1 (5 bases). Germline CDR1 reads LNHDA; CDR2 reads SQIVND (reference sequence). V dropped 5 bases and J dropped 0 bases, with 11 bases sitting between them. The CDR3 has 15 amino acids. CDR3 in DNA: TGTGCCAGTAGTGATTCAGGGACTAGCAATCAGCCCCAGCATTTT. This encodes CASSDSGTSNQPQHF.